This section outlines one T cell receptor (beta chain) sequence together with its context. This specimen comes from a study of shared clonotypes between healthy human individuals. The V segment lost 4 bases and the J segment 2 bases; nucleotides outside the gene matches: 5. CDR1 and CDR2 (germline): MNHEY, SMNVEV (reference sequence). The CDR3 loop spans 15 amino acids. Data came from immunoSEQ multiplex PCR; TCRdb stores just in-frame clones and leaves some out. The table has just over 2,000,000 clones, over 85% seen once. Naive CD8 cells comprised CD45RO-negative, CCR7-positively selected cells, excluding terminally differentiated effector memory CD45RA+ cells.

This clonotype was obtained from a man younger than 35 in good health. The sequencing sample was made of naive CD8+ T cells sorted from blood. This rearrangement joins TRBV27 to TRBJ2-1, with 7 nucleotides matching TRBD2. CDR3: CASSSPSGTYNEQFF. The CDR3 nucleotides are TGTGCCAGCAGTTCCCCCAGCGGGACCTACAATGAGCAGTTCTTC.